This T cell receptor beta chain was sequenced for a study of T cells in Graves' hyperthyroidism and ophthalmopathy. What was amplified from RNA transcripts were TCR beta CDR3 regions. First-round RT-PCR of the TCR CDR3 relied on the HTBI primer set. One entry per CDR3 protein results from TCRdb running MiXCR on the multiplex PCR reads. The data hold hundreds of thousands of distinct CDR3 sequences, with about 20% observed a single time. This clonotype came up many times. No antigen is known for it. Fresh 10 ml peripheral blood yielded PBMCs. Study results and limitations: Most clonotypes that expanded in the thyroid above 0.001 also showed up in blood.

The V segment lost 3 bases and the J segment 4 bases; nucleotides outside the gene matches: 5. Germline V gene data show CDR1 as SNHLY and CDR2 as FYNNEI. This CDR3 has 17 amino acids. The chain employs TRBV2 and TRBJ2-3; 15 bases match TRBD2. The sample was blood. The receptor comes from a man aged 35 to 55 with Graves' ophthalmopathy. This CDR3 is CASSDLGLAGGSDTQYF. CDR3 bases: TGTGCCAGCAGTGACCTCGGACTAGCGGGGGGGTCAGATACGCAGTATTTT.